A single sample gave rise to the 11 T cell receptor beta chains below, sequenced in a study of blood T cell repertoires in COVID-19. Measured with immunoSEQ multiplex PCR; TCRdb has only the in-frame clones, and not every one. The profile covers 150,000 to 160,000 clones, with roughly 84% appearing a single time and approximately 10% taken by the ten largest. Sequencing used peripheral blood. All receptors derive from a woman aged 45-65 years with acute or convalescent COVID-19.

The rearrangement links TRBV6-5 to TRBJ2-1; 8 nucleotides agree with TRBD1. The CDR3 contains 13 residues. Germline CDR1 MNHEY, CDR2 SVGAGI. V gave up 6 bases and J gave up 7 bases; unmatched junction bases: 5. In nucleotides, the CDR3 is TGTGCCAGCAGGCCAACAGGGGGGAATGAGCAGTTCTTC. Residues: CASRPTGGNEQFF.

This clone showed up just once. The CDR3 DNA reads as TGCGCCAGCAGCTCCTGGACAGGCCCCTCCACAGATACGCAGTATTTT. Translating it yields CASSSWTGPSTDTQYF. The chain combines TRBV5-1 with TRBJ2-3; TRBD1 matches at 7 bases. From germline, CDR1 is SGHRS and CDR2 YFSETQ. The CDR3 sequence is 16 residues long. Trimming at V came to 3 bases and at J to 2 bases, leaving 9 bases not matched to a gene.

As to this clone: The sample has other DNA sequences that encode this CDR3 too. The chain uses TRBV28 and TRBJ1-5, with D hard to call. Germline V gives CDR1 MDHEN, CDR2 SYDVKM. The V and J ends lost 8 bases and 2 bases respectively, with 7 bases between them. CDR3 size: 12 residues. CDR3 in DNA: TGTGCCAGCCGGAGGGGCAATCAGCCCCAGCATTTT. Translated: CASRRGNQPQHF.

This clone has only one observation. V and J are TRBV4-1 and TRBJ1-3, with D uncertain. The V and J ends lost 0 bases and 4 bases respectively, with 13 bases between them. This CDR3 comprises 16 residues. The germline gives CDR1 MGHRA, CDR2 YSYEKL. CDR3 in amino acids: CASSQDPRGSGNTIYF. Written as DNA, the CDR3 is TGCGCCAGCAGCCAAGATCCGAGAGGGTCCGGAAACACCATATATTTT.

The V call is TRBV6-2 or TRBV6-3, the J call TRBJ2-1, with D perhaps TRBD2 (6 bases). Trimming cost V 6 bases and J 0 bases, with 15 bases left between them. The CDR3 is 16 residues long. Per the germline V gene, CDR1 is MNHEY and CDR2 is SVGEGT. The CDR3 loop is CASSKGPLASYNEQFF. The CDR3 nucleotides are TGTGCCAGCAGCAAAGGACCACTAGCCTCCTACAATGAGCAGTTCTTC.

This clone turned up a few times. The rearrangement links TRBV21-1 to TRBJ2-2; no check of the table's D call, TRBD2, against the DNA was made. TRBV21-1 is marked as a pseudogene. CDR3 length: 15 residues. The CDR3 coding sequence is TGTGCCAGCAGCAGAACTAGATTCGGCTCGGGGGAGCTGTTTTTT. It specifies CASSRTRFGSGELFF.

The chain has TRBV5-1 and TRBJ1-2, with TRBD1 matching over 9 bases. CDR1 is SGHRS, CDR2 YFSETQ, per germline. This CDR3 is 15 amino acids long. Trimming cost V 4 bases and J 7 bases; bases outside gene matches: 11. CDR3 DNA sequence: TGCGCCAGCAGCCCGGGAGCTGGACAGGGGTTTGGCTACACCTTC. Protein: CASSPGAGQGFGYTF.

The V and J genes are TRBV29-1 and TRBJ2-1, with a tentative D call TRBD1 (8 bases). Trimming pared 5 bases from V and 11 bases from J, leaving 16 bases between. The CDR3 totals 12 residues. From germline, CDR1 is SQVTM and CDR2 ANQGSEA. The CDR3 sequence: CSVQTGEGQQFF. In DNA, the CDR3 is TGCAGCGTTCAGACAGGGGAGGGCCAGCAGTTCTTC.

This clone was counted between two and nine times. V usage is TRBV19 and J usage is TRBJ1-2; tentative D call: TRBD1 (6 bases). Trimming removed 5 bases at V and 4 bases at J, with 14 bases between. The CDR3 has 14 amino acids. Germline V gene data show CDR1 as LNHDA and CDR2 as SQIVND (reference sequence). The chain's CDR3 is CASSPEGQPYGYTF. The CDR3 DNA sequence: TGTGCCAGTAGTCCCGAAGGACAGCCCTATGGCTACACCTTC.

V and J are TRBV21-1 and TRBJ2-5; TRBD2, as called in the table, went unchecked against the DNA. TRBV21-1 is marked as a pseudogene. This CDR3 comprises 14 residues. The chain's CDR3 is CARPGLPAGETQYF. CDR3 nucleotides: TGTGCCAGGCCGGGACTCCCGGCGGGGGAGACCCAGTACTTC.

The CDR3 nucleotides are TGTGCCAGCAGTTCCTTGCCGGGGGGCTCCAAAAACATTCAGTACTTC. Amino acid sequence: CASSSLPGGSKNIQYF. The chain joins TRBV6-2 or TRBV6-3 to TRBJ2-4; D might be TRBD2 (7 bases). Germline lookup yields CDR1 MNHEY and CDR2 SVGEGT. This CDR3 has 16 residues. V was pared by 4 bases and J by 2 bases, with 15 bases between.